This TCR beta chain was recorded in a study of T cell changes during pregnancy in multiple sclerosis. The CDR3 has 13 amino acids. CDR1 and CDR2 from the germline V gene are SGHRS and YFSETQ. Germline trimming cut 4 bases from V and 6 bases from J; bases unmatched to any gene: 4. Profiled with immunoSEQ multiplex PCR; TCRdb holds only in-frame clones, not every one. Of about 57,000 clones listed, over 75% are singletons. Sequenced material: peripheral blood, taken after pregnancy. The chain is built from TRBV5-1 and TRBJ2-3, with 8 bases aligning to TRBD1. This receptor was identified in a female donor with multiple sclerosis, enrolled in a pregnancy study. CDR3 DNA: TGCGCCAGCAGCCCCAGGGGGCGGGATACGCAGTATTTT. Residues: CASSPRGRDTQYF.